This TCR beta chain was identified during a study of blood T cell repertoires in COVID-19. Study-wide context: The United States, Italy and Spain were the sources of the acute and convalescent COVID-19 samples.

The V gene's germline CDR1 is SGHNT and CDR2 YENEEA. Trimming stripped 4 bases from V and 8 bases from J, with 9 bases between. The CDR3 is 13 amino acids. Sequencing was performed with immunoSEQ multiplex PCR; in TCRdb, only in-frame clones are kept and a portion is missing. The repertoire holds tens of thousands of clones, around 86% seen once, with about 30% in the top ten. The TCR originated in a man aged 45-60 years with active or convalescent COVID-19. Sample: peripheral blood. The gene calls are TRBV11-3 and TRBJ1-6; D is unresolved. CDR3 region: CASSSDGDSPLHF. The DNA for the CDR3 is TGTGCCAGCAGCTCGGATGGAGATTCACCCCTCCACTTT.